The 28 T cell receptor beta chains below were found in one sample sequenced in a study of identical twins. TCRdb analysed the 5' RACE reads with MiXCR anew, one entry per CDR3 protein. The data contain roughly 490,000 distinct CDR3 sequences, more than 13% of them seen just once; the ten biggest clones take up about 0.94%. This sample also appeared in a second study, on yellow fever vaccine responses in identical twins.

Sequenced: CD4+ T cells sorted from blood. Receptors originate from a woman between 18 and 30 years old in good health.

This clonotype was seen more than once but under ten times. V gene TRBV7-8 combines with J gene TRBJ2-1, with 16 bases identical to TRBD2. CDR1 SGHVS and CDR2 FQNEAQ come from the germline V gene. The CDR3 runs to 18 residues. The J segment lost 4 bases and the V segment lost 3 bases, leaving 6 bases of the junction unmatched. The CDR3 DNA reads TGTGCCAGCAGCTTTGGGACTAGCGGGGGGGCAAGGTACAATGAGCAGTTCTTC. It encodes CASSFGTSGGARYNEQFF. Supplemented by reference TRBV7-8 and TRBJ2-1, the full variable domain reads GAGVSQSPRYKVAKRGQDVALRCDPISGHVSLFWYQQALGQGPEFLTYFQNEAQLDKSGLPSDRFFAERPEGSVSTLKIQRTQQEDSAVYLCASSFGTSGGARYNEQFFGPGTRLTVL.

In this sample, this clonotype turned up a few times. The chain uses TRBV5-1 and TRBJ2-2, with D possibly TRBD1 on 6 matching bases. Trimming stripped 0 bases from V and 0 bases from J, with 15 bases between. The V gene's germline CDR1 is SGHRS and CDR2 YFSETQ. This CDR3 spans 18 amino acids. In nucleotides, the CDR3 is TGCGCCAGCAGCTTGGCCTTGGGACAACTACCGAACACCGGGGAGCTGTTTTTT. Protein: CASSLALGQLPNTGELFF.

This clonotype was counted at least ten times. This chain links TRBV7-2 with TRBJ2-7, with 7 nucleotides matching TRBD2. This CDR3 region has 13 residues. J was trimmed by 3 bases and V by 5 bases; bases with no gene match: 4. CDR1 and CDR2 (germline): SGHTA, FQGNSA. CDR3 DNA: TGTGCCAGCAGCCCAAGGACTAGCTACGAGCAGTACTTC. Translating gives CASSPRTSYEQYF.

This clonotype was seen a handful of times. V gene TRBV20-1 combines with J gene TRBJ2-1, with a weak D call TRBD2 (5 bases). The germline V and J ends were trimmed by 6 bases and 8 bases, with 17 bases remaining between them. From germline, CDR1 is DFQATT and CDR2 SNEGSKA (reference sequence). The CDR3 sequence is 13 residues long. The DNA for the CDR3 is TGCAGTGCCACGGACTCGATCCCTGATGAGCAGTTCTTC. Translated, it gives CSATDSIPDEQFF.

The CDR3 DNA reads as TGCGCCAGCAGCTGGGGCTCGGGCGGGGACCTCAATGAGCAGTTCTTC. Translating gives CASSWGSGGDLNEQFF. The J gene is TRBJ2-1, the V gene TRBV5-1, with D possibly being TRBD2 (6 bases). V was cut by 3 bases and J by 6 bases, with 19 bases left in between. This CDR3 has 16 residues. Germline assignment: CDR1 SGHRS and CDR2 YFSETQ.

This clonotype showed up just a few times. The chain links TRBV20-1 to TRBJ2-7, with D perhaps TRBD1 or TRBD2 (5 bases each). Trimming took 6 bases from V and 2 from J, leaving 17 bases between them. CDR3 size: 14 residues. Germline CDR1 DFQATT, CDR2 SNEGSKA (reference sequence). The CDR3 bases are TGCAGTGCCATAGCCGGGACGCGAACCTACGAGCAGTACTTC. Translated, it gives CSAIAGTRTYEQYF.

This clonotype appeared many times. The rearrangement joins TRBV5-1 to TRBJ2-2; 7 bases fit TRBD1. Looked up from germline, CDR1 is SGHRS and CDR2 is YFSETQ. V dropped 4 bases and J dropped 4; count of bases not matched to a gene: 7. The CDR3 contains 15 residues. The CDR3: CASSPQGFGTGELFF. The CDR3 DNA reads TGCGCCAGCAGCCCACAGGGGTTCGGCACCGGGGAGCTGTTTTTT.

This clonotype turned up a few times. The chain couples TRBV19 to TRBJ1-5; D remains unclear. CDR1 and CDR2 from the germline V gene are LNHDA and SQIVND (reference sequence). V was pared by 0 bases and J by 3 bases, with 3 bases between. This CDR3 spans 13 amino acids. CDR3 nucleotides: TGTGCCAGTAGTATAGAGATCAATCAGCCCCAGCATTTT. Its protein is CASSIEINQPQHF. The full variable domain, its missing parts supplied by reference TRBV19 and TRBJ1-5, is DGGITQSPKYLFRKEGQNVTLSCEQNLNHDAMYWYRQDPGQGLRLIYYSQIVNDFQKGDIAEGYSVSREKKESFPLTVTSAQKNPTAFYLCASSIEINQPQHFGDGTRLSIL.

This clonotype was recorded at least ten times. V is TRBV10-2 and J is TRBJ2-1, with D possibly TRBD2 on 6 matching bases. The CDR3 is made up of 14 amino acids. V dropped 4 bases and J dropped 7 bases, with 14 bases sitting between them. The germline V gene encodes CDR1 WSHSY and CDR2 SAAADI. The CDR3 sequence is CASSATGVDNEQFF. CDR3 bases: TGCGCCAGCAGTGCGACGGGAGTCGATAATGAGCAGTTCTTC.

This clonotype was counted many times. The chain uses TRBV12-3 or TRBV12-4 and TRBJ2-7; 7 nucleotides agree with TRBD1. J lost 0 bases, V lost 6 bases, and 11 bases had no gene match. This CDR3 comprises 16 residues. The DNA of the CDR3 is TGTGCCAGCAGCCCACAGGGGAATTCCACCTCCTACGAGCAGTACTTC. Translated, it gives CASSPQGNSTSYEQYF.

This clonotype was found many times. One base away lies a much larger clone, so this may be a sequencing read error. The chain recombines TRBV12-3 or TRBV12-4 with TRBJ2-3; perhaps TRBD1 as D (6 bases). The CDR3 totals 18 residues. The CDR3 reads CACSFSEPGHSPTDTQYF. In DNA form, the CDR3 reads TGTGCCTGCAGTTTCAGCGAACCGGGACACAGCCCCACAGATACGCAGTATTTT.

The CDR3 loop is CATSRDGHSTDTQYF. Written as DNA, the CDR3 is TGTGCCACCAGCAGAGATGGTCACAGCACAGATACGCAGTATTTT. The V call is TRBV15, the J call TRBJ2-3; D is ambiguous. CDR3 length: 15 residues. CDR1 and CDR2 (germline): LNHNV, YYDKDF (reference sequence). V gave up 0 bases and J gave up 0 bases, with 7 bases separating them.

This clonotype has only a few counts. This rearrangement joins TRBV12-3 or TRBV12-4 to TRBJ2-1; D is ambiguous. The CDR3 has 13 residues. V lost 0 bases and J 5 bases, leaving 5 bases between the germline ends. The DNA for the CDR3 is TGTGCCAGCAGTTTAGCTAGGAACAATGAGCAGTTCTTC. Its protein is CASSLARNNEQFF.

There are many counts of this clonotype. The genes are TRBV12-3 or TRBV12-4 and TRBJ2-3; possibly TRBD2 for D (5 bases). Trimming removed 0 bases at V and 1 base at J, with 14 bases between. CDR3 length equals 17 residues. CDR3 coding DNA: TGTGCCAGCAGTTTAGCGCTTGGGGAGACGCGCACAGATACGCAGTATTTT. This translates into CASSLALGETRTDTQYF.

The genes are TRBV5-1 and TRBJ2-5; 14 nucleotides line up with TRBD2. The trim removed 4 bases at V and 0 bases at J, leaving 5 bases unmatched. There are 17 residues in the CDR3. Germline CDR1 SGHRS, CDR2 YFSETQ. Here the CDR3 reads CASSAGLAGAHQETQYF. As DNA, the CDR3 is TGCGCCAGCAGCGCGGGACTAGCGGGAGCCCACCAAGAGACCCAGTACTTC.

The V gene is TRBV20-1, the J gene TRBJ2-7, with 13 positions matching TRBD2. The germline V gene has CDR1 DFQATT and CDR2 SNEGSKA (reference sequence). Trimming at V came to 6 bases and at J to 4 bases, leaving 9 bases not matched to a gene. This CDR3 spans 15 amino acids. This chain's CDR3 is CSARGLAGAQYEQYF. The CDR3 DNA reads TGCAGTGCCCGAGGACTAGCGGGGGCCCAATACGAGCAGTACTTC.

The chain employs TRBV20-1 and TRBJ2-5, with 9 bases identical to TRBD2. CDR1 is DFQATT and CDR2 is SNEGSKA in the germline V gene (reference sequence). CDR3 size: 14 residues. The DNA for the CDR3 is TGCAGCCCCGTGCGGCCGCGGGGGGGAGAGACCCAGTACTTC. Amino acids: CSPVRPRGGETQYF.

CDR3 DNA sequence: TGCGCCAGCAGCGCACAGTTAGGACCGGAGACCCAGTACTTC. Its protein product is CASSAQLGPETQYF. J is TRBJ2-5 and V is TRBV5-1; the D is unclear. Trimming pared 4 bases from V and 5 bases from J, leaving 15 bases between. The germline gives CDR1 SGHRS, CDR2 YFSETQ. This CDR3 comprises 14 residues.

J is TRBJ2-7 and V is TRBV4-3, with 8 bases aligning to TRBD2. Germline CDR1 LGHNA, CDR2 YSLEER. The CDR3 length is 16 residues. V was pared by 0 bases and J by 2 bases, with 6 bases of the junction left unmatched. CDR3 in amino acids: CASSQDAGGTPYEQYF. Here the CDR3 DNA reads TGCGCCAGCAGCCAAGACGCGGGAGGTACCCCCTACGAGCAGTACTTC.

This clonotype was counted a few times. This chain uses TRBV28 with TRBJ2-7; tentatively, D is TRBD2 (6 bases). V was cut by 5 bases and J by 4 bases, with 15 bases left in between. This CDR3 contains 14 residues. From germline, CDR1 is MDHEN and CDR2 SYDVKM. CDR3 bases: TGTGCCAGCAGTCCAACATGGGGGGATTACGAGCAGTACTTC. Protein product: CASSPTWGDYEQYF.

J is TRBJ2-3 and V is TRBV27; maybe TRBD2 (5 bases). Germline CDR1 is MNHEY and CDR2 is SMNVEV (reference sequence). The CDR3 has 13 residues. V was clipped by 3 bases and J by 10 bases, with 14 bases between them. The CDR3 is CASSFTGLGAQYF. CDR3 in DNA: TGTGCCAGCAGTTTCACGGGCCTCGGGGCGCAGTATTTT.

In its sample, this clonotype was seen a few times. The chain combines TRBV20-1 with TRBJ2-3, with 8 bases fitting TRBD2. Unmatched junction bases numbered 5, after V lost 3 bases and J lost 6 bases. The CDR3 length is 13 residues. Germline V gene lookup returns CDR1 DFQATT and CDR2 SNEGSKA (reference sequence). In nucleotides, the CDR3 is TGCAGTGCTAGGCCCAGCGGGAGTGATACGCAGTATTTT. The encoded protein is CSARPSGSDTQYF.

The V and J genes are TRBV6-2 or TRBV6-3 and TRBJ2-5; 7 bases are shared with TRBD1. The V gene's germline CDR1 is MNHEY and CDR2 SVGEGT. The CDR3 is 14 residues long. Unmatched junction bases numbered 5, after V lost 2 bases and J lost 5 bases. CDR3 residues: CASSYVDRAETQYF. CDR3 nucleotide sequence: TGTGCCAGCAGTTACGTTGACAGGGCTGAGACCCAGTACTTC.

This clonotype was observed a handful of times. The V call is TRBV12-3 or TRBV12-4, the J call TRBJ1-6, with D unclear. Trimming stripped 0 bases from V and 6 bases from J, with 12 bases between. This CDR3 region has 16 residues. Here the CDR3 reads CASSLAHGELNSPLHF. CDR3 DNA: TGTGCCAGCAGTTTAGCGCATGGGGAACTTAATTCACCCCTCCACTTT.

This clonotype has more than one count but fewer than ten. The gene calls are TRBV7-8 and TRBJ2-7, with D unclear. This CDR3 region has 13 residues. The germline V gene encodes CDR1 SGHVS and CDR2 FQNEAQ. V was shortened by 1 base and J by 6 bases, with 10 bases between the two germline ends. The DNA of the CDR3 is TGTGCCAGCAGCTTAGAAAAAGACCTCGAGCAGTACTTC. Protein: CASSLEKDLEQYF.

The table lists this clonotype with many counts. The J gene is TRBJ2-3, the V gene TRBV9; 10 nucleotides align to TRBD2. Per the germline V gene, CDR1 is SGDLS and CDR2 is YYNGEE. This CDR3 contains 15 residues. V trimming: 5 bases; J trimming: 3 bases; junction bases outside the gene matches: 6. CDR3 sequence (DNA): TGTGCCAGCAGTCTTAGCGGGGGGCCTACAGATACGCAGTATTTT. This codes for CASSLSGGPTDTQYF.

This clonotype was observed many times. The chain employs TRBV6-5 and TRBJ1-2, with D possibly TRBD1 on 6 matching bases. V was clipped by 4 bases and J by 4 bases, with 19 bases between them. Germline CDR1 and CDR2: MNHEY and SVGAGI. This CDR3 is 16 amino acids long. The chain's CDR3 is CASSFLLGGSGYGYTF. As DNA, the CDR3 is TGTGCCAGCAGTTTCCTTTTAGGGGGATCGGGCTATGGCTACACCTTC.

This clonotype was counted between two and nine times. This chain connects TRBV3-1 to TRBJ1-5, with D tentatively TRBD1 (6 bases). Germline assignment: CDR1 LGHDT and CDR2 YNNKEL (reference sequence). This CDR3 is 13 amino acids long. The V and J ends lost 1 base and 5 bases respectively, with 6 bases between them. CDR3 in amino acids: CASSQGQDQPQHF. CDR3 DNA: TGTGCCAGCAGCCAAGGACAGGATCAGCCCCAGCATTTT.